This T cell receptor beta chain originates from a study of blood T cell repertoires in COVID-19. Study at large: Samples taken during acute and convalescent COVID-19 were collected in the United States, Italy and Spain. T cells, B-cell-depleted T cells, or PBMCs supplied cDNA or gDNA.

TCRdb's table, derived via immunoSEQ multiplex PCR, lists solely in-frame clones and lacks some. The sample lists about 350,000 clones; about nine tenths were seen once. V dropped 4 bases and J dropped 4 bases, with 8 bases sitting between them. CDR3 length: 13 amino acids. CDR1 is MDHEN and CDR2 is SYDVKM in the germline V gene. Sequenced sample: PBMCs or T cells enriched from blood (not recorded which). This receptor was taken from a woman aged 30 to 39 who had been exposed to COVID-19. This chain joins TRBV28 and TRBJ1-3; possible D gene TRBD1, 5 bases. The DNA of the CDR3 is TGTGCCAGCAGTTCGCACAGGGGAAACACCATATATTTT. Its protein product is CASSSHRGNTIYF.